This TCR beta chain came from a study of blood T cell repertoires in COVID-19. Study context: Samples of COVID-19 (acute and convalescent) were obtained from the United States, Italy and Spain. The cDNA or gDNA used as material had been derived from T cells, B-cell-depleted T cells, or PBMCs.

Only in-frame clones appear in the TCRdb table, and some are missing; sequencing was by immunoSEQ multiplex PCR. The data contain tens of thousands of clones, roughly 90% of them singletons. Deletions cut 4 bases from V and 0 bases from J, with 7 bases between. From germline, CDR1 is LNHDA and CDR2 SQIVND (reference sequence). This CDR3 comprises 14 residues. The sequenced material came from peripheral blood. This sequence joins TRBV19 and TRBJ1-5; no definite D call. The clonotype originates from a human donor in a cohort sampled during active COVID-19. This CDR3 reads CASSTYTSNQPQHF. In DNA, the CDR3 is TGTGCCAGTAGTACATACACTAGCAATCAGCCCCAGCATTTT.